This T cell receptor beta chain is drawn from a study of T cells expressing NK-cell markers. TCRdb reanalyzed the 5' RACE reads and collapses them to one entry per CDR3 protein, without DNA. In total, the table holds about 160,000 distinct CDR3 sequences. This CDR3 spans 14 amino acids. CDR1 SGHDT and CDR2 YYEEEE come from the germline V gene. J is TRBJ2-7 and V is TRBV5-6; TCRdb lists TRBD1, though no DNA is available to test this call. Sequencing was carried out using blood T cells: a sorted CD56 or NKG2C T cell subset, CD4+ or CD8+ T cells, or bulk PBMC T cells (not recorded which). The clonotype comes from a woman aged 18 to 75 in good health. The CDR3 spells CASSRDIVPYEQYF.